Shown below are 3 T cell receptor beta chains from a single sample sequenced in a study of cytomegalovirus exposure and HLA in healthy donors (dated by TCRdb to about 2017). The library was prepared using the immunoSEQ multiplex PCR assay. For the multiplex PCR, a mixture combining 60 forward primers for TCR Vbeta segments and 13 reverse primers for TCR Jbeta segments was used. This is the immuneACCESS table as TCRdb keeps it, with only in-frame sequences that have V and J called. A part of the clones is gone; compared with another copy, unresolved V genes explain less than half, and the rest is unexplained. The sample includes 250,000 to 350,000 clones, with 80% observed a single time. Roughly 0.31% of the sample comes from the top ten. The sequenced sample consisted of PBMCs. These receptors were collected from a girl aged 2-15 years in good health and CMV-seronegative.

There are a few counts of this clone. The chain carries TRBV6-6 and TRBJ2-7, with 7 bases matching TRBD1. The CDR3 totals 14 residues. After removal of 3 bases from V and 0 bases from J, the junction contained 2 bases not matched to a gene. CDR1 and CDR2 from the germline V gene are MNHNY and SVGAGI (reference sequence). The CDR3 nucleotides are TGTGCCAGCAGTTATGCAGGGGGCTCCTACGAGCAGTACTTC. It encodes CASSYAGGSYEQYF.

This clone occurred a few times. The chain carries TRBV28 and TRBJ2-7, with D perhaps TRBD2 (5 bases). CDR3 size: 16 residues. The V gene lost 6 bases and the J gene lost 3 bases, with 21 bases spanning the gap. The germline gives CDR1 MDHEN, CDR2 SYDVKM. CDR3 sequence reads: CASSLLPGGWGYEQYF. Here the CDR3 DNA reads TGTGCCAGCAGCTTACTCCCAGGCGGGTGGGGCTACGAGCAGTACTTC.

This clone was seen once. This rearrangement joins TRBV4-2 to TRBJ2-3, with D unclear. Trimming stripped 0 bases from V and 3 bases from J, with 25 bases between. Looked up from germline, CDR1 is LGHNA and CDR2 is YNFKEQ. This CDR3 region has 20 residues. CDR3 nucleotide sequence: TGTGCCAGCAGCCAAGATCCCCAGCGCCTATTTCCCCACCCAACAGATACGCAGTATTTT. Translating it yields CASSQDPQRLFPHPTDTQYF.